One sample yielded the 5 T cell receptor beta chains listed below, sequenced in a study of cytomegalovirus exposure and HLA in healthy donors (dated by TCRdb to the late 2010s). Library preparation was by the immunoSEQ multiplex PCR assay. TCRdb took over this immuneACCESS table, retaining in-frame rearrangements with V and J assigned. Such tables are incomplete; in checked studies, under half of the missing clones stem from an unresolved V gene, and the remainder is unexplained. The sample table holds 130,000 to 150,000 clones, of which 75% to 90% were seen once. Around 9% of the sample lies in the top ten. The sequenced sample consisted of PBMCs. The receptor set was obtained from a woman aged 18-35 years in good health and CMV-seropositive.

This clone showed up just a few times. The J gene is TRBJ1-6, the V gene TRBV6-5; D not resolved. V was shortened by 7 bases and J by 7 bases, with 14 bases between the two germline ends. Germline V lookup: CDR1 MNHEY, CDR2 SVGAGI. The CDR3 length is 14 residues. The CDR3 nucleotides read TGTGCCAGCACCCTAGGAGGGTACAATTCACCCCTCCACTTT. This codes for CASTLGGYNSPLHF.

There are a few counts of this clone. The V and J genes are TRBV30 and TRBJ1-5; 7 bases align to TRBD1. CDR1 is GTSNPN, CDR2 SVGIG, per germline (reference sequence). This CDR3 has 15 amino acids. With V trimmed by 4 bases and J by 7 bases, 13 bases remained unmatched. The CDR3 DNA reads TGTGCCTGGAACCCAGGGGGGTTAGGTAACCAGCCCCAGCATTTT. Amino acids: CAWNPGGLGNQPQHF.

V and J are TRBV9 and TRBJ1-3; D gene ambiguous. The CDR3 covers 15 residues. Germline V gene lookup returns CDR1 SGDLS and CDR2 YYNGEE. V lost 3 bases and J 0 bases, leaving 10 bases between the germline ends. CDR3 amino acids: CASSDHLNSGNTIYF. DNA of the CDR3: TGTGCCAGCAGCGACCACCTAAACTCTGGAAACACCATATATTTT.

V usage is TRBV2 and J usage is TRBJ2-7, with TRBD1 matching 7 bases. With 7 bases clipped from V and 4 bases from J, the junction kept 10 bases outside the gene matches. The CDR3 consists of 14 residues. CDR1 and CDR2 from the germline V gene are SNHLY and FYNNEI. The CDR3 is CASKRDSLGYEQYF. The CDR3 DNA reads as TGTGCCAGCAAACGGGACAGCCTGGGGTACGAGCAGTACTTC.

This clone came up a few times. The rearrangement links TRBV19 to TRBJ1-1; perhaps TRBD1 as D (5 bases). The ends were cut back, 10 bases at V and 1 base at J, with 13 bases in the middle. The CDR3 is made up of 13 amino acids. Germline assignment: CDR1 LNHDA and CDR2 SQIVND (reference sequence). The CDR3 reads CATTWGGNTEAFF. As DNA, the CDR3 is TGTGCCACCACCTGGGGGGGGAACACTGAAGCTTTCTTT.